This record covers a single TCR beta chain. This sample was included in a study of technical replicates of blood from a handful of donors. The repertoire was sequenced with immunoSEQ multiplex PCR; TCRdb's copy has only in-frame clones and lacks some. The sample lists about 62,000 clones; around nine tenths were seen once. With 7 bases removed from V and 5 bases from J, the gap between germline ends came to 14 bases. The CDR3 length is 13 residues. The germline V gene encodes CDR1 SNHLY and CDR2 FYNNEI. The sequencing input was PBMCs. V usage is TRBV2 and J usage is TRBJ1-1; D perhaps matches TRBD1 (5 bases). This sequence originates from a human donor in good health. Some clones in this sample may be carry-over from other donors' samples. Here the CDR3 reads CASNSGPGTEAFF. CDR3 sequence (DNA): TGTGCCAGCAACTCAGGGCCCGGGACTGAAGCTTTCTTT. The complete variable domain, with remaining parts taken from reference TRBV2 and TRBJ1-1, reads EPEVTQTPSHQVTQMGQEVILRCVPISNHLYFYWYRQILGQKVEFLVSFYNNEISEKSEIFDDQFSVERPDGSNFTLKIRSTKLEDSAMYFCASNSGPGTEAFFGQGTRLTVV.